Following are 15 T cell receptor beta chains from one sample sequenced in a study of beta chain features in type 1 diabetes. Study-wide points: Moderate but significant shortening of TCRB CDR3s was recorded in all four CD4+ subsets from Type 1 diabetes patients.

The investigators reverse transcribed all of the isolated RNA, so they sequenced expressed TCRB transcripts. Method: immunoSEQ multiplex PCR; TCRdb's copy keeps in-frame clones and lacks some. The sample carries 630,000 or so clones, roughly an eighth recorded once. Antigen specificity for these receptors is unknown. Sequencing was carried out using naive CD4+ T cells from blood. These receptors all stem from a man in his late teens or twenties with type 1 diabetes.

The chain couples TRBV5-4 to TRBJ1-6, with 8 bases lining up with TRBD1. V was pared by 3 bases and J by 6 bases, with 5 bases of the junction left unmatched. Germline V gene data show CDR1 as SGHNT and CDR2 as YYREEE (reference sequence). The CDR3 is made up of 15 amino acids. The CDR3 DNA reads TGTGCCAGCAGCTCGACAGGGGTCCCTAATTCACCCCTCCACTTT. This translates into CASSSTGVPNSPLHF.

This clone has only one observation. In DNA, the CDR3 is TGTGCCACCCAACAGATTTCCGGCATGGGCTACACCTTC. This sequence encodes CATQQISGMGYTF. The chain joins TRBV2 to TRBJ1-2; D is ambiguous. The CDR3 consists of 13 residues. Per the germline V gene, CDR1 is SNHLY and CDR2 is FYNNEI. Deletions cut 10 bases from V and 8 bases from J, with 20 bases between.

In its sample, this clone was seen a few times. The rearrangement links TRBV30 to TRBJ2-1, with a weak D call TRBD2 (5 bases). With 0 bases removed from V and 9 bases from J, the gap between germline ends came to 12 bases. The CDR3 is 13 residues long. The germline CDR1 and CDR2 sequences are GTSNPN and SVGIG (reference sequence). The CDR3 bases are TGTGCCTGGAGTGTACGAGGAGAGGGTGAGCAGTTCTTC. Amino acids: CAWSVRGEGEQFF.

This clone was seen a handful of times. This sequence joins TRBV20-1 and TRBJ2-1; weak D call: TRBD2 (6 bases). The V gene lost 6 bases and the J gene lost 7 bases, with 10 bases spanning the gap. Germline values: CDR1 DFQATT, CDR2 SNEGSKA (reference sequence). The CDR3 loop spans 11 amino acids. CDR3 in DNA: TGCAGTGCCATTGGAGGGAATGAGCAGTTCTTC. Translation: CSAIGGNEQFF.

This clone was counted between two and nine times. Other DNA sequences of this sample code for an identical CDR3. The chain recombines TRBV5-1 with TRBJ2-1; 8 nucleotides align to TRBD2. V gave up 0 bases and J gave up 0 bases; unmatched junction bases: 2. Per the germline V gene, CDR1 is SGHRS and CDR2 is YFSETQ. This CDR3 is built from 16 residues. The CDR3 DNA reads TGCGCCAGCAGCTTGGTAAGCGGGAGCTCCTACAATGAGCAGTTCTTC. It is translated as CASSLVSGSSYNEQFF.

This clone was observed a few times. This chain joins TRBV7-2 and TRBJ2-5; 13 nucleotides agree with TRBD2. The CDR3 runs 16 residues. Germline V lookup: CDR1 SGHTA, CDR2 FQGNSA. Losses at the gene ends were 5 bases for V and 4 bases for J; bases not matched to a gene: 7. The DNA for the CDR3 is TGTGCCAGCAGCGCCGGGGGACTAGCGGGGATAGAGACCCAGTACTTC. It yields the protein CASSAGGLAGIETQYF. The entire variable domain, with the rest obtained from reference TRBV7-2 and TRBJ2-5, is as follows: GAGVSQSPSNKVTEKGKDVELRCDPISGHTALYWYRQSLGQGLEFLIYFQGNSAPDKSGLPSDRFSAERTGGSVSTLTIQRTQQEDSAVYLCASSAGGLAGIETQYFGPGTRLLVL.

Turning to this clone: The sample carries other DNA sequences with the same CDR3. The chain uses TRBV7-2 and TRBJ2-1; unclear D gene. V was clipped by 5 bases and J by 4 bases, with 6 bases between them. Looked up from germline, CDR1 is SGHTA and CDR2 is FQGNSA. The CDR3 is 12 residues long. The CDR3 bases are TGTGCCAGCAGCCTATATTACAATGAGCAGTTCTTC. It yields the protein CASSLYYNEQFF.

The chain joins TRBV23-1 to TRBJ1-5, with D possibly TRBD1 on 6 matching bases. TRBV23-1 is flagged as an ORF with uncertain function. The CDR3 spans 16 residues. The V and J ends lost 5 bases and 3 bases respectively, with 17 bases between them. The CDR3 loop is CASSGVGGPSNQPQHF. The CDR3 DNA sequence: TGCGCCAGCAGTGGCGTCGGGGGGCCCTCCAATCAGCCCCAGCATTTT.

This clone was counted a few times. This chain links TRBV28 with TRBJ2-7, with a weak D call TRBD1 (6 bases). CDR1 and CDR2 (germline): MDHEN, SYDVKM. The CDR3 is 15 residues long. Trimming left V 6 bases short and J 7 bases short, with 22 bases between. CDR3 in DNA: TGTGCCAGCAGAACACCCGGGACACCCGTAGGGGAGCAGTACTTC. Its protein product is CASRTPGTPVGEQYF.

This clone has only a few counts. The chain is built from TRBV5-4 and TRBJ2-5, with 9 bases identical to TRBD2. There are 14 residues in the CDR3. V dropped 4 bases and J dropped 4; count of bases not matched to a gene: 5. Germline CDR1 is SGHNT and CDR2 is YYREEE (reference sequence). This CDR3 is CASSPSGVRETQYF. The DNA of the CDR3 is TGTGCCAGCAGCCCTAGCGGGGTCAGAGAGACCCAGTACTTC.

J is TRBJ2-3 and V is TRBV7-9, with TRBD1 matching 8 bases. The germline V gene has CDR1 SEHNR and CDR2 FQNEAQ (reference sequence). The CDR3 spans 14 residues. After removal of 5 bases from V and 3 bases from J, the junction contained 4 bases not matched to a gene. CDR3 DNA sequence: TGTGCCAGCAGCCTACAGGGGGGAACAGATACGCAGTATTTT. It specifies CASSLQGGTDTQYF.

This chain connects TRBV11-2 to TRBJ2-5; D not resolved. Germline-derived CDR1 and CDR2 are SGHAT and FQNNGV. V lost 3 bases to trimming and J lost 5 bases, with 4 bases between them. The CDR3 is 11 amino acids. The CDR3 sequence: CASSFWETQYF. The CDR3 DNA reads TGTGCCAGCAGCTTCTGGGAGACCCAGTACTTC.

The rearrangement uses TRBV5-1 and TRBJ2-1; 10 bases map to TRBD2. Per the germline V gene, CDR1 is SGHRS and CDR2 is YFSETQ. The CDR3 runs 15 residues. V was clipped by 0 bases and J by 8 bases; unmatched bases: 5. In DNA, the CDR3 is TGCGCCAGCAGCTTGGTGCTAGCGGGAGTAGATGAGCAGTTCTTC. Encoded protein: CASSLVLAGVDEQFF.

A note on this clone: Other nucleotide sequences in the sample specify the same CDR3. The chain uses TRBV9 and TRBJ2-3; D uncertain. Trimming stripped 0 bases from V and 3 bases from J, with 5 bases between. Germline lookup yields CDR1 SGDLS and CDR2 YYNGEE. The CDR3 covers 13 residues. The chain's CDR3 is CASSVATTDTQYF. The DNA for the CDR3 is TGTGCCAGCAGCGTAGCTACTACAGATACGCAGTATTTT. Full variable domain (missing parts from reference TRBV9 and TRBJ2-3): DSGVTQTPKHLITATGQRVTLRCSPRSGDLSVYWYQQSLDQGLQFLIQYYNGEERAKGNILERFSAQQFPDLHSELNLSSLELGDSALYFCASSVATTDTQYFGPGTRLTVL.

The CDR3 coding sequence is TGTGCCAGCAGCCCCTACCCTTCGGGGGAGAACGGGGAGCTGTTTTTT. This translates into CASSPYPSGENGELFF. The chain combines TRBV9 with TRBJ2-2; the D gene is possibly TRBD2 (6 bases). The germline V and J ends were trimmed by 4 bases and 7 bases, with 20 bases remaining between them. CDR3 size: 16 residues. The germline V gene has CDR1 SGDLS and CDR2 YYNGEE.